Sequencing of this T cell receptor beta chain was carried out in a study of T cell responses to AZD1222 COVID-19 vaccine. About this clone: Its antigen is unknown.

The CDR3 covers 14 residues. V lost 5 bases to trimming and J lost 3 bases; unmatched junction nucleotides: 5. Germline lookup yields CDR1 SGHAT and CDR2 FQNNGV. Whole-study findings and limits: Elevations in Spike-specific TCR breadth and depth followed administration of two AZD1222 doses. Donors were chiefly white British, with a greater number of females, and clonal diversity was perhaps underestimated.

Using immunoSEQ multiplex PCR, the repertoire was profiled, and TCRdb retains in-frame clones only, with some absent. The table shows more than 140,000 clones, with about 92% occurring only once. The chain carries TRBV11-2 and TRBJ1-1; 8 bases agree with TRBD1. This clonotype was obtained from an adult in good health. The material was peripheral blood, obtained on day 0 of MenACWY control vaccination. CDR3 sequence: CASSEGQGYTEAFF. The CDR3 region has the DNA TGTGCCAGCAGCGAAGGACAGGGCTACACTGAAGCTTTCTTT.